What follows are 27 T cell receptor beta chains derived from one specimen sequenced in a study of blood T cell repertoires in COVID-19. Profiling relied on immunoSEQ multiplex PCR, and the TCRdb table lists in-frame clones only, not all of them. The sample records more than 120,000 clones, approximately 89% being singletons. The sequenced sample was peripheral blood. The receptors come from a human donor in a cohort sampled during active COVID-19.

The chain uses TRBV7-2 and TRBJ1-6; TRBD1 might be the D (5 bases). The CDR3 sequence is 13 residues long. Germline V lookup: CDR1 SGHTA, CDR2 FQGNSA. Trimming pared 1 base from V and 10 bases from J, leaving 8 bases between. In nucleotides, the CDR3 is TGTGCCAGCAGCTTAGACAGGTTCTCACCCCTCCACTTT. Translated, it gives CASSLDRFSPLHF.

This chain uses TRBV6-6 with TRBJ2-1; D is possibly TRBD1 (8 bases). The V gene lost 0 bases and the J gene lost 8 bases, with 11 bases spanning the gap. The CDR3 covers 14 residues. Germline V CDR1 and CDR2: MNHNY, SVGAGI (reference sequence). The CDR3 coding sequence is TGTGCCAGCAGTTACTCCACAGGGGGGGATGAGCAGTTCTTC. This translates into CASSYSTGGDEQFF.

The gene calls are TRBV3-1 (or the pseudogene TRBV3-2) and TRBJ2-7; 12 bases map to TRBD2. The CDR3 is made up of 16 amino acids. V shed 4 bases and J 3 bases; nucleotides not matched to a gene: 7. Per germline, CDR1 LGHDT and CDR2 YNNKEL (reference sequence). This CDR3 reads CASSPTLAGGLYEQYF. In DNA, the CDR3 is TGTGCCAGCAGCCCGACCCTAGCGGGGGGGCTCTACGAGCAGTACTTC.

The rearrangement joins TRBV29-1 to TRBJ2-2; no clear D. V was clipped by 4 bases and J by 2 bases, with 5 bases between them. From germline, CDR1 is SQVTM and CDR2 ANQGSEA. The CDR3 extends over 12 amino acids. CDR3 loop: CSVAPNTGELFF. The CDR3 nucleotides read TGCAGCGTTGCCCCTAACACCGGGGAGCTGTTTTTT.

This chain joins TRBV19 and TRBJ2-1; 12 nucleotides line up with TRBD2. V was clipped by 4 bases and J by 1 base; unmatched bases: 5. The CDR3 spans 17 residues. Germline-derived CDR1 and CDR2 are LNHDA and SQIVND (reference sequence). DNA of the CDR3: TGTGCCAGTAGTAGAAAACTAGCGGGGGGTTCCTACAATGAGCAGTTCTTC. Protein: CASSRKLAGGSYNEQFF.

The chain joins TRBV7-9 to TRBJ1-2; D remains ambiguous. The V gene lost 0 bases and the J gene lost 3 bases, with 14 bases spanning the gap. This CDR3 is built from 16 residues. Germline-derived CDR1 and CDR2 are SEHNR and FQNEAQ (reference sequence). CDR3 bases: TGTGCCAGCAGCTTAGCGGGCACAAGGATTTACTATGGCTACACCTTC. As protein: CASSLAGTRIYYGYTF.

V is TRBV2 and J is TRBJ1-1; tentative D call: TRBD1 (5 bases). This CDR3 is built from 15 residues. The V gene lost 5 bases and the J gene lost 3 bases, with 16 bases spanning the gap. Germline V gene data show CDR1 as SNHLY and CDR2 as FYNNEI. The CDR3 is CASSNVRGGDTEAFF. CDR3 sequence (DNA): TGTGCCAGCAGTAACGTCCGGGGGGGGGACACTGAAGCTTTCTTT.

This chain uses TRBV6-2 or TRBV6-3 with TRBJ1-4; no clear D gene. Germline CDR1 reads MNHEY; CDR2 reads SVGEGT. CDR3 size: 14 residues. The V and J ends lost 2 bases and 7 bases respectively, with 11 bases between them. The CDR3 DNA sequence: TGTGCCAGCAGTTACAGGGAGGAAAGTGAAAAACTGTTTTTT. Its protein is CASSYREESEKLFF.

V and J are TRBV4-3 and TRBJ1-2; 12 bases align to TRBD1. Germline V gene lookup returns CDR1 LGHNA and CDR2 YSLEER. The CDR3 is 14 residues long. The V and J ends lost 3 bases and 8 bases, in that order; junction bases with no gene match: 4. The CDR3: CASSQGTGGYGYTF. In DNA, the CDR3 is TGCGCCAGCAGCCAGGGGACAGGGGGCTACGGCTACACCTTC.

The rearrangement uses TRBV6-5 and TRBJ2-1; TRBD2 matches at 7 bases. Per the germline V gene, CDR1 is MNHEY and CDR2 is SVGAGI. The CDR3 extends over 15 amino acids. The V and J ends lost 6 bases and 5 bases, in that order; junction bases with no gene match: 10. The CDR3 DNA follows: TGTGCCAGCAGCCCGGGGAGGGAATGGAACAATGAGCAGTTCTTC. It specifies CASSPGREWNNEQFF.

The gene calls are TRBV27 and TRBJ1-2, with D possibly TRBD1 on 6 matching bases. The V end was cut by 3 bases, the J end by 5 bases, with 16 bases between. This CDR3 is built from 15 residues. CDR1 and CDR2 (germline): MNHEY, SMNVEV (reference sequence). The CDR3 nucleotides read TGTGCCAGCAGTTTCGGCCCCACAGGGAAATATGGCTACACCTTC. Its protein product is CASSFGPTGKYGYTF.

The rearrangement links TRBV5-1 to TRBJ1-3; no firm D call. V was shortened by 4 bases and J by 0 bases, with 8 bases between the two germline ends. Germline V lookup: CDR1 SGHRS, CDR2 YFSETQ. The CDR3 runs to 14 residues. CDR3 sequence: CASSEQSSGNTIYF. CDR3 bases: TGCGCCAGCAGCGAACAGAGCTCTGGAAACACCATATATTTT. Variable domain in full (rest from reference TRBV5-1 and TRBJ1-3): KAGVTQTPRYLIKTRGQQVTLSCSPISGHRSVSWYQQTPGQGLQFLFEYFSETQRNKGNFPGRFSGRQFSNSRSEMNVSTLELGDSALYLCASSEQSSGNTIYFGEGSWLTVV.

The chain is built from TRBV2 and TRBJ1-1; D gene ambiguous. Germline V gene data show CDR1 as SNHLY and CDR2 as FYNNEI. With 1 base removed from V and 2 bases from J, the gap between germline ends came to 11 bases. The CDR3 extends over 15 amino acids. The DNA for the CDR3 is TGTGCCAGCAGTGAAGATGCAGTCAAAAACACTGAAGCTTTCTTT. Protein sequence: CASSEDAVKNTEAFF.

The chain has TRBV7-9 and TRBJ2-3, with TRBD2 identical over 8 bases. Unmatched junction bases numbered 3, after V lost 2 bases and J lost 2 bases. This CDR3 is 15 amino acids long. Germline assignment: CDR1 SEHNR and CDR2 FQNEAQ (reference sequence). The CDR3 loop is CASSLRGGPTDTQYF. The CDR3 DNA follows: TGTGCCAGCAGCTTACGCGGGGGGCCCACAGATACGCAGTATTTT. The whole variable domain, remainder taken from reference TRBV7-9 and TRBJ2-3, is DTGVSQNPRHKITKRGQNVTFRCDPISEHNRLYWYRQTLGQGPEFLTYFQNEAQLEKSRLLSDRFSAERPKGSFSTLEIQRTEQGDSAMYLCASSLRGGPTDTQYFGPGTRLTVL.

The chain links TRBV14 to TRBJ1-1; D may be TRBD1 (5 bases). Germline loops: CDR1 SGHDN, CDR2 FVKESK. The CDR3 spans 10 residues. V lost 10 bases and J 8 bases, leaving 11 bases between the germline ends. CDR3 region: CATWGDEAFF. For the CDR3, the DNA is TGTGCCACCTGGGGGGACGAAGCTTTCTTT.

The gene calls are TRBV18 and TRBJ2-1; no reliable D call. Germline lookup yields CDR1 KGHSH and CDR2 LQKENI. V shed 3 bases and J shed 0 bases, with 3 bases lying between them. The CDR3 runs to 13 residues. The CDR3 DNA is TGTGCCAGCTCACCGAGCTCCTACAATGAGCAGTTCTTC. Protein sequence: CASSPSSYNEQFF.

V usage is TRBV24-1 and J usage is TRBJ2-1; D is unclear. The germline V gene encodes CDR1 KGHDR and CDR2 SFDVKD. The CDR3 loop spans 12 amino acids. The V and J ends lost 4 bases and 7 bases respectively, with 7 bases between them. CDR3 protein: CATSDVRNEQFF. The CDR3 region has the DNA TGTGCCACCAGTGACGTCAGAAATGAGCAGTTCTTC.

The sample holds one count of this clone. CDR3 bases: TGTGCCAGCAGCACGACTAGCGAAGGGGGCACAGATACGCAGTATTTT. Amino acid sequence: CASSTTSEGGTDTQYF. The rearrangement joins TRBV9 to TRBJ2-3; 8 bases map to TRBD2. Trimming at V came to 4 bases and at J to 1 base, leaving 8 bases not matched to a gene. This CDR3 has 16 residues. Germline-derived CDR1 and CDR2 are SGDLS and YYNGEE. Variable domain in full (rest from reference TRBV9 and TRBJ2-3): DSGVTQTPKHLITATGQRVTLRCSPRSGDLSVYWYQQSLDQGLQFLIQYYNGEERAKGNILERFSAQQFPDLHSELNLSSLELGDSALYFCASSTTSEGGTDTQYFGPGTRLTVL.

The chain recombines TRBV5-1 with TRBJ1-5; the D gene is possibly TRBD1 (6 bases). The CDR3 consists of 15 residues. Germline CDR1 and CDR2: SGHRS and YFSETQ. Trimming shortened V by 0 bases and J by 4 bases, and 11 bases separated the two germline ends. The DNA for the CDR3 is TGCGCCAGCAGCTTGGGGGAGGGGGAGAATCAGCCCCAGCATTTT. It translates to CASSLGEGENQPQHF.

The chain links TRBV23-1 to TRBJ2-7; 9 nucleotides line up with TRBD1. TRBV23-1 is an open reading frame whose function is uncertain. V was clipped by 4 bases and J by 6 bases; unmatched bases: 4. This CDR3 contains 13 residues. CDR3 DNA sequence: TGCGCCAGCAGTCCGGGACAGGGCAGCGAGCAGTACTTC. Protein: CASSPGQGSEQYF.

The gene calls are TRBV4-2 and TRBJ1-2; no firm D call. V lost 1 base, J lost 7 bases, and 4 bases lay in between. Germline CDR1 LGHNA, CDR2 YNFKEQ. The CDR3 covers 11 residues. CDR3 nucleotide sequence: TGTGCCAGCAGCCAAGGGCTTGGCTACACCTTC. Translation: CASSQGLGYTF.

The chain employs TRBV6-5 and TRBJ1-1, with D perhaps TRBD1 (5 bases). The CDR3 covers 15 residues. The V gene lost 6 bases and the J gene lost 0 bases, with 14 bases spanning the gap. Germline V gives CDR1 MNHEY, CDR2 SVGAGI. CDR3 sequence reads: CASRGGVLMNTEAFF. The CDR3 bases are TGTGCCAGCAGGGGGGGGGTTCTCATGAACACTGAAGCTTTCTTT.

J is TRBJ1-5 and V is TRBV6-1; possible D gene TRBD1, 6 bases. Trimming took 3 bases from V and 12 from J, leaving 9 bases between them. The CDR3 is made up of 11 amino acids. CDR1 is MNHNS and CDR2 is SASEGT in the germline V gene. The CDR3 coding sequence is TGTGCCAGCAGTGATTGGGGACACCAGCATTTT. This encodes CASSDWGHQHF.

This clone was recorded many times. Other DNA variants within this sample encode the same CDR3. The rearrangement joins TRBV6-4 to TRBJ2-3; TRBD1 matches at 10 bases. The V gene end was trimmed by 2 bases and the J gene end by 4 bases; junction bases not matched to a gene: 0. The CDR3 is made up of 14 amino acids. Germline CDR1 and CDR2: MRHNA and SNTAGT. The CDR3 sequence is CASSDGQGADTQYF. In DNA form, the CDR3 reads TGTGCCAGCAGTGACGGACAGGGGGCAGATACGCAGTATTTT.

The chain has TRBV18 and TRBJ2-7; D gene uncertain. Trimming pared 4 bases from V and 7 bases from J, leaving 17 bases between. The CDR3 consists of 14 residues. Germline V gives CDR1 KGHSH, CDR2 LQKENI. The CDR3 DNA sequence: TGTGCCAGCTCACTCCGTTCGTTTCAGTGGGAGCAGTACTTC. This sequence encodes CASSLRSFQWEQYF.

The rearrangement joins TRBV4-2 to TRBJ2-5; no clear D. This CDR3 spans 14 amino acids. Germline V gene sequence: CDR1 LGHNA, CDR2 YNFKEQ. V lost 1 base and J lost 3, with 9 bases in between. The CDR3 DNA reads as TGTGCCAGCAGCCAAGGAAGGCAGGAAGAGACCCAGTACTTC. Encoded protein: CASSQGRQEETQYF.

The V gene is TRBV6-5, the J gene TRBJ1-6; the match to TRBD1 covers 7 bases. The germline gives CDR1 MNHEY, CDR2 SVGAGI. CDR3 size: 13 residues. V gave up 5 bases and J gave up 6 bases; unmatched junction bases: 1. In DNA form, the CDR3 reads TGTGCCAGCAGTACAGGGGCTAATTCACCCCTCCACTTT. Translated, it gives CASSTGANSPLHF.